This T cell receptor (beta chain) comes out of a study of blood T cell repertoires in COVID-19. Study-wide background: Both acute and convalescent COVID-19 samples were obtained from the United States, Italy and Spain. T cells, B-cell-depleted T cells, or PBMCs provided the cDNA or gDNA that served as material.

Authors' processing steps: Amplification from reference gene primers served as the basis for estimated nucleated cell counts. Measured with immunoSEQ multiplex PCR; TCRdb has only the in-frame clones, and not every one. The V and J calls and clone size come from that table; D and trimming were worked out from the DNA. The sample has 300,000 to 350,000 clones; around nine tenths are singletons. Germline V gene sequence: CDR1 SEHNR, CDR2 FQNEAQ (reference sequence). Trimming removed 1 base from V and 4 bases from J, with 13 bases in between. CDR3 length equals 15 residues. The receptor was derived from a woman under 30 who had recovered from COVID-19. The specimen sequenced was peripheral blood. The chain links TRBV7-9 to TRBJ1-2; tentative D call: TRBD1 (6 bases). The CDR3 reads CASSLGGLSAYGYTF. CDR3 nucleotide sequence: TGTGCCAGCAGCTTAGGGGGGCTCAGTGCCTATGGCTACACCTTC. Full variable domain (missing parts from reference TRBV7-9 and TRBJ1-2): DTGVSQNPRHKITKRGQNVTFRCDPISEHNRLYWYRQTLGQGPEFLTYFQNEAQLEKSRLLSDRFSAERPKGSFSTLEIQRTEQGDSAMYLCASSLGGLSAYGYTFGSGTRLTVV.